This passage covers 15 T cell receptor beta chains from one sample sequenced in a study of shared clonotypes between healthy human individuals. Clones were read by immunoSEQ multiplex PCR, and TCRdb kept only the in-frame ones, dropping some. The sample lists some 1 million clones; 65% to 80% were seen once. What was sequenced was memory CD4+ T cells sorted from blood. Specified subset: CD45RA-negative fraction. The receptor source for this set is a man aged 18 to 29 in good health.

The chain uses TRBV7-2 and TRBJ1-2; no reliable D call. This CDR3 region has 10 residues. The germline V and J ends were trimmed by 9 bases and 0 bases, with 2 bases remaining between them. The germline V gene encodes CDR1 SGHTA and CDR2 FQGNSA. CDR3 nucleotide sequence: TGTGCCAGTTCTAACTATGGCTACACCTTC. It translates to CASSNYGYTF.

This rearrangement joins TRBV2 to TRBJ1-1, with a tentative D call TRBD1 (6 bases). V was shortened by 4 bases and J by 5 bases, with 14 bases between the two germline ends. This CDR3 contains 14 residues. The germline V gene has CDR1 SNHLY and CDR2 FYNNEI. The CDR3 DNA is TGTGCCAGCAGTGGGGCCGGGGGGCAGACTGAAGCTTTCTTT. This translates into CASSGAGGQTEAFF.

V and J are TRBV12-5 and TRBJ2-5; no reliable D call. Trimming cost V 6 bases and J 1 base, with 6 bases left between them. This CDR3 is built from 12 residues. The germline CDR1 and CDR2 sequences are LGHNT and FRNRAP. CDR3 DNA sequence: TGTGCTAGTGGGACTTCCCAAGAGACCCAGTACTTC. Translated: CASGTSQETQYF.

This chain links TRBV5-1 with TRBJ2-2; 10 bases line up with TRBD1. The CDR3 covers 15 residues. Germline CDR1 SGHRS, CDR2 YFSETQ. Unmatched junction bases numbered 2, after V lost 0 bases and J lost 6 bases. CDR3 in DNA: TGCGCCAGCAGCTTGGGGGACAGGGGAGCCGGGGAGCTGTTTTTT. Its translation: CASSLGDRGAGELFF.

This chain connects TRBV7-9 to TRBJ2-2; D perhaps matches TRBD2 (6 bases). Germline CDR1 and CDR2: SEHNR and FQNEAQ (reference sequence). The CDR3 is 16 residues long. The V and J ends lost 6 bases and 4 bases respectively, with 18 bases between them. CDR3: CASRRGGMRGTGELFF. The CDR3 region has the DNA TGTGCCAGCAGACGCGGCGGGATGAGAGGCACCGGGGAGCTGTTTTTT.

V and J are TRBV19 and TRBJ1-4, with 7 bases lining up with TRBD1. This CDR3 is built from 13 residues. CDR1 is LNHDA and CDR2 is SQIVND in the germline V gene (reference sequence). With V trimmed by 5 bases and J by 8 bases, 5 bases remained unmatched. CDR3 in amino acids: CASSSSDREKLFF. The DNA for the CDR3 is TGTGCCAGTAGTTCATCGGACAGGGAAAAACTGTTTTTT.

The chain carries TRBV11-2 and TRBJ2-5; D is unclear. Germline V gene lookup returns CDR1 SGHAT and CDR2 FQNNGV. This CDR3 spans 15 amino acids. V lost 6 bases and J 5 bases, leaving 19 bases between the germline ends. The CDR3 DNA reads TGTGCCAGCAGTCAGGAATCCAAGGGCTTGGAGACCCAGTACTTC. Translated: CASSQESKGLETQYF.

This clone was found once. The same CDR3 is also encoded by other DNA sequences in this sample. This rearrangement joins TRBV9 to TRBJ1-5; possibly TRBD1 for D (5 bases). Germline CDR1 SGDLS, CDR2 YYNGEE. There are 15 residues in the CDR3. V gave up 0 bases and J gave up 1 base, with 8 bases separating them. CDR3 in amino acids: CASSVDGGSNQPQHF. The CDR3 nucleotides read TGTGCCAGCAGCGTAGACGGGGGAAGCAATCAGCCCCAGCATTTT.

A word on this clone: Other DNA sequences in this sample translate to the same CDR3. This rearrangement joins TRBV20-1 to TRBJ2-7, with D unresolved. The ends were cut back, 3 bases at V and 5 bases at J, with 5 bases in the middle. The germline gives CDR1 DFQATT, CDR2 SNEGSKA (reference sequence). The CDR3 sequence is 10 residues long. Written as DNA, the CDR3 is TGCAGTGCTAGTAGCCACGAGCAGTACTTC. Translation gives CSASSHEQYF.

This chain uses TRBV7-9 with TRBJ2-5, with D unclear. V shed 5 bases and J shed 3 bases, with 10 bases lying between them. This CDR3 contains 13 residues. CDR1 and CDR2 (germline): SEHNR, FQNEAQ (reference sequence). The CDR3 here is CASSPPSEETQYF. Here the CDR3 DNA reads TGTGCCAGCAGCCCGCCGTCGGAAGAGACCCAGTACTTC.

Notes on this clone: This same CDR3 is encoded by further DNA sequences in the sample. V and J are TRBV18 and TRBJ1-2, with D possibly being TRBD1 (6 bases). CDR3 size: 13 residues. CDR1 and CDR2 (germline): KGHSH, LQKENI. V was clipped by 3 bases and J by 5 bases, with 10 bases between them. The CDR3 coding sequence is TGTGCCAGCTCACCCCTCGGACAGTATGGCTACACCTTC. Translated: CASSPLGQYGYTF. Full variable domain (missing parts from reference TRBV18 and TRBJ1-2): NAGVMQNPRHLVRRRGQEARLRCSPMKGHSHVYWYRQLPEEGLKFMVYLQKENIIDESGMPKERFSAEFPKEGPSILRIQQVVRGDSAAYFCASSPLGQYGYTFGSGTRLTVV.

About this clone itself: Other DNA sequences within the sample encode an identical CDR3. The gene calls are TRBV28 and TRBJ2-5; no firm D call. Trimming took 5 bases from V and 5 from J, leaving 9 bases between them. The CDR3 length is 12 residues. The V gene's germline CDR1 is MDHEN and CDR2 SYDVKM. This CDR3 is CASSGVWETQYF. The CDR3 DNA sequence: TGTGCCAGCAGTGGCGTATGGGAGACCCAGTACTTC.

The V call is TRBV7-2, the J call TRBJ1-6, with D perhaps TRBD1 (5 bases). CDR3 length: 17 amino acids. CDR1 and CDR2 from the germline V gene are SGHTA and FQGNSA. V shed 5 bases and J shed 0 bases, with 14 bases lying between them. The CDR3 region is CASSPGVGASYNSPLHF. Written as DNA, the CDR3 is TGTGCCAGCAGCCCCGGTGTAGGGGCCTCCTATAATTCACCCCTCCACTTT.

The chain employs TRBV2 and TRBJ2-3, with TRBD2 matching 9 bases. The CDR3 contains 14 residues. Germline V gene sequence: CDR1 SNHLY, CDR2 FYNNEI. With 7 bases clipped from V and 3 bases from J, the junction kept 5 bases outside the gene matches. The DNA of the CDR3 is TGTGCCAGCAAGAGCGGGAGGTTAACAGATACGCAGTATTTT. The encoded protein is CASKSGRLTDTQYF.

The CDR3 DNA follows: TGTGCCAGCAGCTTAGGGGACTATACAGATACGCAGTATTTT. It is translated as CASSLGDYTDTQYF. The chain carries TRBV11-2 and TRBJ2-3; TRBD2 aligns across 7 bases. The trim removed 1 base at V and 3 bases at J, leaving 1 base unmatched. The CDR3 totals 14 residues. Germline V lookup: CDR1 SGHAT, CDR2 FQNNGV.